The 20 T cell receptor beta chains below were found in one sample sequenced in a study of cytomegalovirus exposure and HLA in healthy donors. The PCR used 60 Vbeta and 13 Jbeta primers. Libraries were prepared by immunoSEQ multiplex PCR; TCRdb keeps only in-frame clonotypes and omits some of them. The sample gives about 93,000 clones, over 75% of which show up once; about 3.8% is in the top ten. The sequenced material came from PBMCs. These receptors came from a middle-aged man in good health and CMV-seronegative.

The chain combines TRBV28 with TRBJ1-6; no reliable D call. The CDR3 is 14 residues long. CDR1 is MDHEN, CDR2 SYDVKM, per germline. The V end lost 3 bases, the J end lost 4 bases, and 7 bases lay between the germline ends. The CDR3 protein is CASSFSSYNSPLHF. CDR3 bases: TGTGCCAGCAGTTTCTCCAGTTATAATTCACCCCTCCACTTT.

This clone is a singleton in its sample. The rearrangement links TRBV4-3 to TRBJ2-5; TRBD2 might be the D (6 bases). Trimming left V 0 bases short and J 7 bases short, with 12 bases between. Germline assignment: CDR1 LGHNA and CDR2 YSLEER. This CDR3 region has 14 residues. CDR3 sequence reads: CASSQDRGTRTQYF. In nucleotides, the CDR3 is TGCGCCAGCAGCCAAGACCGGGGGACGAGGACCCAGTACTTC.

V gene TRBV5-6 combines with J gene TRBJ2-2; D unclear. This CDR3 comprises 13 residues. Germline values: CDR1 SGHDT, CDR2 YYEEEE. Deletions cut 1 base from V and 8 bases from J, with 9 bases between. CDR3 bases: TGTGCCAGCAGCTTGCTTACCGGGGGGGAGCTGTTTTTT. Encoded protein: CASSLLTGGELFF.

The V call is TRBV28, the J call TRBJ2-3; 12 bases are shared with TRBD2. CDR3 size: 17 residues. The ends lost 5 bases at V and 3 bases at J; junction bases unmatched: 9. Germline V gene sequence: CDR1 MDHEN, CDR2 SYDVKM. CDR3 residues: CASSALAGGPGTDTQYF. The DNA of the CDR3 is TGTGCCAGCAGTGCCCTAGCGGGAGGGCCCGGAACAGATACGCAGTATTTT.

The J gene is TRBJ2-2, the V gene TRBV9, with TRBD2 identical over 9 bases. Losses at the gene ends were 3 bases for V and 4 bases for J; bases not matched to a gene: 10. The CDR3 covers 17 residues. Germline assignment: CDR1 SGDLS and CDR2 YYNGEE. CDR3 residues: CASSATRGGRGTGELFF. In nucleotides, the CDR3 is TGTGCCAGCAGCGCTACCAGAGGCGGGAGGGGCACCGGGGAGCTGTTTTTT. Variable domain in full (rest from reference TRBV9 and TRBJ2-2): DSGVTQTPKHLITATGQRVTLRCSPRSGDLSVYWYQQSLDQGLQFLIQYYNGEERAKGNILERFSAQQFPDLHSELNLSSLELGDSALYFCASSATRGGRGTGELFFGEGSRLTVL.

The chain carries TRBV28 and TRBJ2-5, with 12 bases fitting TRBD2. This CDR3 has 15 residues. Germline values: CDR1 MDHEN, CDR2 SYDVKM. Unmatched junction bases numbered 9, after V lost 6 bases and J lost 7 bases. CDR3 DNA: TGTGCCAGCAGAGGGACTAGCGGGCCCCCAAGGACCCAGTACTTC. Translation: CASRGTSGPPRTQYF.

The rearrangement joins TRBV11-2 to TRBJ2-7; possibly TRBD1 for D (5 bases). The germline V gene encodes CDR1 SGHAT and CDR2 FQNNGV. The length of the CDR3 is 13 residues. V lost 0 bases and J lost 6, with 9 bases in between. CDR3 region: CASSLDRRGEQYF. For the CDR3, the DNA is TGTGCCAGCAGCTTAGATCGTAGGGGCGAGCAGTACTTC.

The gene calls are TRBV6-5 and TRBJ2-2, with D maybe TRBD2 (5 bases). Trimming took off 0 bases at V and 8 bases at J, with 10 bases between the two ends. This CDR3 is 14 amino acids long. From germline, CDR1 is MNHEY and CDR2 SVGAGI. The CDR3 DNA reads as TGTGCCAGCAGTTACTCGATTCTAGCAGGGGAGCTGTTTTTT. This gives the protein CASSYSILAGELFF.

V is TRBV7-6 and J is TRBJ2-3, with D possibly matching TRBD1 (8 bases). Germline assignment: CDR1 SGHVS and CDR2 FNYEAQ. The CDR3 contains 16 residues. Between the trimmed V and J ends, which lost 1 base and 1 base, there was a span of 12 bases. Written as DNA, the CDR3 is TGTGCCAGCAGCTTAGACAGGGGGGGACGCACAGATACGCAGTATTTT. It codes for CASSLDRGGRTDTQYF. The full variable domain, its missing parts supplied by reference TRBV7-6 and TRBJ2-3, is GAGVSQSPRYKVTKRGQDVALRCDPISGHVSLYWYRQALGQGPEFLTYFNYEAQQDKSGLPNDRFSAERPEGSISTLTIQRTEQRDSAMYRCASSLDRGGRTDTQYFGPGTRLTVL.

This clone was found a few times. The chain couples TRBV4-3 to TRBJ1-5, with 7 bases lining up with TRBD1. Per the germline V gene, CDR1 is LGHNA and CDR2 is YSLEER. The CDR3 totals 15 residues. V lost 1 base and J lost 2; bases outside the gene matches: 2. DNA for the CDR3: TGCGCCAGCAGCCAAGGACAGGGCCGCAATCAGCCCCAGCATTTT. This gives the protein CASSQGQGRNQPQHF.

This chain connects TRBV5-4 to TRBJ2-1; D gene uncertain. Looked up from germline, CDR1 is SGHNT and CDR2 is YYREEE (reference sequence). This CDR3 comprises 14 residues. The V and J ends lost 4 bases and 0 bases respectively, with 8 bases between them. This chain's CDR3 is CASSIRSSYNEQFF. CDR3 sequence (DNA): TGTGCCAGCAGCATACGGAGCTCCTACAATGAGCAGTTCTTC.

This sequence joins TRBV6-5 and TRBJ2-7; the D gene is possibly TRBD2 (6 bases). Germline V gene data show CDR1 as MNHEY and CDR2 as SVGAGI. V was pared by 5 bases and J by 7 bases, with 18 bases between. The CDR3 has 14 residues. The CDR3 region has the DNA TGTGCCAGCAGTCCCTGGAGGGACGGCCGGGAGCAGTACTTC. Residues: CASSPWRDGREQYF.

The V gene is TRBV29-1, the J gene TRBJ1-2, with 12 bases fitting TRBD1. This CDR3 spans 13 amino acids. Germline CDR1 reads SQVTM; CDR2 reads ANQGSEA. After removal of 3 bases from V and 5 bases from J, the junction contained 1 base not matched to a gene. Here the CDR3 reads CSVEGQGAYGYTF. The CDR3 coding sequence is TGCAGCGTTGAGGGACAGGGGGCGTATGGCTACACCTTC.

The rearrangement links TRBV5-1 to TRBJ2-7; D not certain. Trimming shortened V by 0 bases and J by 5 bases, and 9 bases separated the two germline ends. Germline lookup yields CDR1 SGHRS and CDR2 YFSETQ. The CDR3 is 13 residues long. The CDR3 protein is CASSLAPSDEQYF. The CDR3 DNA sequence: TGCGCCAGCAGCTTGGCCCCGTCAGACGAGCAGTACTTC.

The CDR3 reads CSVEGQDRVQYF. CDR3 DNA: TGCAGCGTTGAAGGTCAGGACAGGGTTCAGTACTTC. This chain uses TRBV29-1 with TRBJ2-7, with 8 bases identical to TRBD1. Germline V gene data show CDR1 as SQVTM and CDR2 as ANQGSEA. The CDR3 covers 12 residues. Trimming took 1 base from V and 10 from J; bases not matched to a gene: 6.

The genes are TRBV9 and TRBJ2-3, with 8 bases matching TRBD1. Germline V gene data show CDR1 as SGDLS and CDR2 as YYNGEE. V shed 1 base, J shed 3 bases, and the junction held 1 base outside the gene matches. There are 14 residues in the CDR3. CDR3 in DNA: TGTGCCAGCAGCGTATACAGGGGGACAGATACGCAGTATTTT. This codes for CASSVYRGTDTQYF.

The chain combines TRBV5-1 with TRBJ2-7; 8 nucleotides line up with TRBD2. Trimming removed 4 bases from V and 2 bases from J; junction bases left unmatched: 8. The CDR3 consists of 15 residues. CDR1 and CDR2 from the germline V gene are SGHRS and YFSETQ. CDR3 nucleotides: TGCGCCAGCAGCCCACTAGCGGATTCAACCTACGAGCAGTACTTC. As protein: CASSPLADSTYEQYF.

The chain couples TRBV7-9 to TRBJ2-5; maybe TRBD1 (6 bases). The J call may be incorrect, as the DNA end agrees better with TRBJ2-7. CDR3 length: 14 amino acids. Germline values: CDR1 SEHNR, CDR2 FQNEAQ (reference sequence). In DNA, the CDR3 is TGTGCCAGCAGCTTAGGGACAGTGCCGTACGAGCAGTACTTC. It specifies CASSLGTVPYEQYF.

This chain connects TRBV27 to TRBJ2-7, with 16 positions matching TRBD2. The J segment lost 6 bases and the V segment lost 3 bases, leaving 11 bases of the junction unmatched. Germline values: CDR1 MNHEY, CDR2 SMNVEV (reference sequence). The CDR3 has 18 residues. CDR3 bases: TGTGCCAGCAGTTTTAGGCGTGGGGGACTAGCGGGAGGGTCCGAGCAGTACTTC. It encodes CASSFRRGGLAGGSEQYF.

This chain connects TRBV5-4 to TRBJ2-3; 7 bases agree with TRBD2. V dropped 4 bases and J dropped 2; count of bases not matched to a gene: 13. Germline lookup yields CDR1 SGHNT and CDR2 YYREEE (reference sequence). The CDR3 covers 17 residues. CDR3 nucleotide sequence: TGTGCCAGCAGCCGTTCCGGCGGGAGTTCCTCCACAGATACGCAGTATTTT. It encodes CASSRSGGSSSTDTQYF. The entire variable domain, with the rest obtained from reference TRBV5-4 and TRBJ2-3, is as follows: ETGVTQSPTHLIKTRGQQVTLRCSSQSGHNTVSWYQQALGQGPQFIFQYYREEENGRGNFPPRFSGLQFPNYSSELNVNALELDDSALYLCASSRSGGSSSTDTQYFGPGTRLTVL.